Each of the 23 T cell receptor beta chains below was sequenced from the same sample in a study of blood T cells in healthy people across ages. Through a sample-barcoded 5' primer and a J-beta primer mix, a second PCR was run for 7 to 11 cycles. TCRdb redid the calling of the 5' RACE reads with MiXCR, one entry per CDR3 protein. The sample holds about 1.6 million distinct CDR3 sequences, 30% to 40% seen once. The specimen was blood. The source of these receptors is a woman younger than 45 in good health.

There are a few counts of this clonotype. V usage is TRBV20-1 and J usage is TRBJ2-7, with 7 bases fitting TRBD2. The CDR3 is 14 residues long. Germline loops: CDR1 DFQATT, CDR2 SNEGSKA (reference sequence). Trimming at V came to 0 bases and at J to 4 bases, leaving 6 bases not matched to a gene. CDR3 nucleotide sequence: TGCAGTGCTAGAGATCGGGACGGGGGGTACGAGCAGTACTTC. Protein product: CSARDRDGGYEQYF.

The CDR3 loop is CASSLAGRGGPNEQYF. The CDR3 DNA follows: TGCGCCAGCAGCTTGGCAGGGCGGGGGGGCCCCAATGAGCAGTACTTC. The rearrangement links TRBV5-1 to TRBJ2-7; 9 bases line up with TRBD2. The trim removed 0 bases at V and 7 bases at J, leaving 11 bases unmatched. Germline lookup yields CDR1 SGHRS and CDR2 YFSETQ. The CDR3 is 16 residues long.

This rearrangement joins TRBV20-1 to TRBJ2-7; the D gene is possibly TRBD2 (5 bases). The CDR3 loop spans 11 amino acids. The germline V gene encodes CDR1 DFQATT and CDR2 SNEGSKA (reference sequence). Trimming cost V 6 bases and J 11 bases, with 17 bases left between them. In DNA, the CDR3 is TGCAGTGCCGAGGCTTCACTAGTAGAGTACTTC. Amino acids: CSAEASLVEYF.

This clonotype was counted a few times. V usage is TRBV7-9 and J usage is TRBJ2-5; either TRBD1 or TRBD2 may fit D (5 bases each). Germline CDR1 reads SEHNR; CDR2 reads FQNEAQ (reference sequence). The CDR3 runs 14 residues. The V end was cut by 0 bases, the J end by 11 bases, with 16 bases between. The CDR3 DNA reads TGTGCCAGCAGCTTAGCCGGGACCGACCATGAGCAGTACTTC. Its protein is CASSLAGTDHEQYF.

This clonotype showed up just a few times. The V and J genes are TRBV12-3 or TRBV12-4 and TRBJ1-1; 8 bases map to TRBD1. J was trimmed by 4 bases and V by 6 bases; bases with no gene match: 13. The CDR3 consists of 16 residues. The CDR3 bases are TGTGCCAGCAGACCCGGACTTCAGGGGGCGAGCACTGAAGCTTTCTTT. Protein sequence: CASRPGLQGASTEAFF.

The V call is TRBV7-3, the J call TRBJ2-1; possible D gene TRBD2, 6 bases. Germline assignment: CDR1 SGHTA and CDR2 FQGTGA. Trimming cost V 10 bases and J 7 bases, with 20 bases left between them. This CDR3 is 14 amino acids long. The CDR3 region has the DNA TGTGCCAAGGGCACGGGACTCCCCCCAAATGAGCAGTTCTTC. This translates into CAKGTGLPPNEQFF.

Comment on this clonotype: The missing conserved phenylalanine or tryptophan at the end of this CDR3 makes a read error likely. This rearrangement joins TRBV2 to TRBJ2-7; 14 bases fit TRBD2. The CDR3 runs to 15 residues. The V gene end was trimmed by 4 bases and the J gene end by 3 bases; junction bases not matched to a gene: 2. Germline V gives CDR1 SNHLY, CDR2 FYNNEI. CDR3 loop: CASSAGTSGSYEQYL. The CDR3 nucleotides are TGTGCCAGCAGTGCCGGGACTAGCGGGAGCTACGAGCAGTACTTA.

This clonotype was counted between two and nine times. The chain has TRBV16 and TRBJ1-2; a weak D match, TRBD1 (5 bases). V was clipped by 4 bases and J by 3 bases, with 18 bases between them. The CDR3 runs 16 residues. CDR1 KGHSY and CDR2 FQNENV come from the germline V gene. CDR3 DNA: TGTGCCAGCAGCCCCGAGGATCTAGGGGTACACTATGGCTACACCTTC. Translation: CASSPEDLGVHYGYTF. The full variable domain, completed using reference TRBV16 and TRBJ1-2, is GEEVAQTPKHLVRGEGQKAKLYCAPIKGHSYVFWYQQVLKNEFKFLISFQNENVFDETGMPKERFSAKCLPNSPCSLEIQATKLEDSAVYFCASSPEDLGVHYGYTFGSGTRLTVV.

The chain employs TRBV10-3 and TRBJ1-1; D not certain. Trimming shortened V by 4 bases and J by 0 bases, and 12 bases separated the two germline ends. Per the germline V gene, CDR1 is ENHRY and CDR2 is SYGVKD. The CDR3 runs to 15 residues. The CDR3 coding sequence is TGTGCCATCAGTGCGGGCGGACGGATGAACACTGAAGCTTTCTTT. It translates to CAISAGGRMNTEAFF.

The chain carries TRBV6-5 and TRBJ2-1, with D perhaps matching TRBD2 (5 bases). The germline gives CDR1 MNHEY, CDR2 SVGAGI. The CDR3 loop spans 15 amino acids. The V gene lost 2 bases and the J gene lost 5 bases, with 13 bases spanning the gap. The chain's CDR3 is CASSYGIASHNEQFF. CDR3 bases: TGTGCCAGCAGTTACGGGATAGCGTCCCACAATGAGCAGTTCTTC.

The sample holds a few counts of this clonotype. The chain is built from TRBV7-3 and TRBJ2-1, with 8 bases identical to TRBD2. The trim removed 5 bases at V and 0 bases at J, leaving 9 bases unmatched. CDR1 and CDR2 from the germline V gene are SGHTA and FQGTGA. The length of the CDR3 is 17 residues. CDR3 protein: CASSLGGVGLSYNEQFF. The CDR3, as DNA: TGTGCCAGCAGCCTCGGGGGGGTGGGTCTCTCCTACAATGAGCAGTTCTTC.

CDR3 sequence: CATEQGSRGYSNQPQHF. CDR3 DNA: TGTGCCACGGAACAGGGATCGCGCGGTTATAGCAATCAGCCCCAGCATTTT. J is TRBJ1-5 and V is TRBV6-4; TRBD1 is a possible D gene (6 bases). The CDR3 is 17 residues long. Germline values: CDR1 MRHNA, CDR2 SNTAGT. V lost 10 bases to trimming and J lost 0 bases, with 22 bases between them.

This clonotype was found a few times. The rearrangement links TRBV27 to TRBJ1-1; TRBD1 matches at 7 bases. J lost 0 bases, V lost 5 bases, and 9 bases had no gene match. Germline CDR1 reads MNHEY; CDR2 reads SMNVEV (reference sequence). This CDR3 region has 16 residues. The CDR3 loop reads CASSSLRDRVNTEAFF. In nucleotides, the CDR3 is TGTGCCAGCAGTAGCCTCCGCGACAGGGTGAACACTGAAGCTTTCTTT.

This clonotype showed up just a few times. The rearrangement uses TRBV5-1 and TRBJ2-7, with 8 bases fitting TRBD2. The CDR3 loop spans 18 amino acids. Germline trimming cut 2 bases from V and 7 bases from J; bases unmatched to any gene: 20. Per germline, CDR1 SGHRS and CDR2 YFSETQ. The CDR3 is CASSFSETSARGSLEQYF. The CDR3 DNA reads TGCGCCAGCAGCTTTTCCGAGACTAGCGCCCGGGGAAGTTTGGAGCAGTACTTC.

V is TRBV6-5 and J is TRBJ2-2; D may be TRBD2 (6 bases). V was cut by 7 bases and J by 8 bases, with 20 bases left in between. The CDR3 consists of 15 residues. Germline CDR1 and CDR2: MNHEY and SVGAGI. The CDR3 coding sequence is TGTGCCAGCACGCTCACCAATGTGGGAGGTGGGGAGCTGTTTTTT. It specifies CASTLTNVGGGELFF.

This chain links TRBV6-2 or TRBV6-3 with TRBJ2-3, with 10 bases identical to TRBD2. V shed 2 bases and J 5 bases; nucleotides not matched to a gene: 7. The length of the CDR3 is 16 residues. Germline V gene lookup returns CDR1 MNHEY and CDR2 SVGEGT. The CDR3 sequence: CASSYGLAGVQDTQYF. CDR3 DNA: TGTGCCAGCAGTTACGGGCTAGCGGGAGTACAAGATACGCAGTATTTT.

Note on this clonotype: One junction end does not reproduce the germline sequence, and a read error may be involved. This chain connects TRBV9 to TRBJ1-2; D gene unclear. This CDR3 region has 13 residues. Germline V gene lookup returns CDR1 SGDLS and CDR2 YYNGEE. The CDR3 sequence: CASSVGEAYGYTF. The CDR3 region has the DNA TGTGCCAGCAGCGTAGGGGAGGCCTATGGCTACACCTTT.

This clonotype was seen more than once but under ten times. This chain uses TRBV6-2 or TRBV6-3 with TRBJ2-1, with a possible D match to TRBD1 (6 bases). The CDR3 spans 16 residues. Germline CDR1 MNHEY, CDR2 SVGEGT. V was cut by 4 bases and J by 4 bases, with 17 bases left in between. CDR3 coding DNA: TGTGCCAGCAGTTTGACGCGGACAGTTTCATACAATGAGCAGTTCTTC. This codes for CASSLTRTVSYNEQFF.

The rearrangement joins TRBV6-1 to TRBJ2-3; D may be TRBD1 (6 bases). V lost 1 base and J lost 6, with 14 bases in between. This CDR3 is built from 15 residues. Germline V CDR1 and CDR2: MNHNS, SASEGT. The CDR3 nucleotides read TGTGCCAGCAGTGAAGAGGGGGACATAGCGGATACGCAGTATTTT. Protein product: CASSEEGDIADTQYF.

The chain combines TRBV18 with TRBJ1-4; no firm D call. From germline, CDR1 is KGHSH and CDR2 LQKENI. V was pared by 4 bases and J by 0 bases, with 18 bases between. The CDR3 runs 18 residues. CDR3 sequence: CASSQFMADTSTNEKLFF. Here the CDR3 DNA reads TGTGCCAGCTCACAGTTTATGGCAGATACCTCAACTAATGAAAAACTGTTTTTT.

The chain employs TRBV20-1 and TRBJ2-5, with TRBD2 identical over 13 bases. The CDR3 is 16 amino acids. The germline V gene has CDR1 DFQATT and CDR2 SNEGSKA (reference sequence). V dropped 6 bases and J dropped 5; count of bases not matched to a gene: 12. CDR3: CSAVPLAGGRAETQYF. CDR3 sequence (DNA): TGCAGTGCCGTCCCACTAGCGGGAGGGCGAGCGGAGACCCAGTACTTC.

This clonotype was detected ten times or more. The chain has TRBV4-1 and TRBJ2-2; maybe TRBD2 (6 bases). This CDR3 is 15 amino acids long. Trimming stripped 1 base from V and 2 bases from J, with 8 bases between. Germline loops: CDR1 MGHRA, CDR2 YSYEKL. Here the CDR3 reads CASSQVGGNTGELFF. DNA of the CDR3: TGCGCCAGCAGCCAAGTCGGGGGAAACACCGGGGAGCTGTTTTTT.

The V call is TRBV20-1, the J call TRBJ2-4, with D possibly TRBD1 on 5 matching bases. Germline CDR1 reads DFQATT; CDR2 reads SNEGSKA (reference sequence). Trimming shortened V by 4 bases and J by 3 bases, and 25 bases separated the two germline ends. CDR3 length: 18 amino acids. The chain's CDR3 is CSAKVPILRRRGKNIQYF. The CDR3 bases are TGCAGTGCTAAGGTCCCCATTTTGAGGCGAAGGGGCAAAAACATTCAGTACTTC.